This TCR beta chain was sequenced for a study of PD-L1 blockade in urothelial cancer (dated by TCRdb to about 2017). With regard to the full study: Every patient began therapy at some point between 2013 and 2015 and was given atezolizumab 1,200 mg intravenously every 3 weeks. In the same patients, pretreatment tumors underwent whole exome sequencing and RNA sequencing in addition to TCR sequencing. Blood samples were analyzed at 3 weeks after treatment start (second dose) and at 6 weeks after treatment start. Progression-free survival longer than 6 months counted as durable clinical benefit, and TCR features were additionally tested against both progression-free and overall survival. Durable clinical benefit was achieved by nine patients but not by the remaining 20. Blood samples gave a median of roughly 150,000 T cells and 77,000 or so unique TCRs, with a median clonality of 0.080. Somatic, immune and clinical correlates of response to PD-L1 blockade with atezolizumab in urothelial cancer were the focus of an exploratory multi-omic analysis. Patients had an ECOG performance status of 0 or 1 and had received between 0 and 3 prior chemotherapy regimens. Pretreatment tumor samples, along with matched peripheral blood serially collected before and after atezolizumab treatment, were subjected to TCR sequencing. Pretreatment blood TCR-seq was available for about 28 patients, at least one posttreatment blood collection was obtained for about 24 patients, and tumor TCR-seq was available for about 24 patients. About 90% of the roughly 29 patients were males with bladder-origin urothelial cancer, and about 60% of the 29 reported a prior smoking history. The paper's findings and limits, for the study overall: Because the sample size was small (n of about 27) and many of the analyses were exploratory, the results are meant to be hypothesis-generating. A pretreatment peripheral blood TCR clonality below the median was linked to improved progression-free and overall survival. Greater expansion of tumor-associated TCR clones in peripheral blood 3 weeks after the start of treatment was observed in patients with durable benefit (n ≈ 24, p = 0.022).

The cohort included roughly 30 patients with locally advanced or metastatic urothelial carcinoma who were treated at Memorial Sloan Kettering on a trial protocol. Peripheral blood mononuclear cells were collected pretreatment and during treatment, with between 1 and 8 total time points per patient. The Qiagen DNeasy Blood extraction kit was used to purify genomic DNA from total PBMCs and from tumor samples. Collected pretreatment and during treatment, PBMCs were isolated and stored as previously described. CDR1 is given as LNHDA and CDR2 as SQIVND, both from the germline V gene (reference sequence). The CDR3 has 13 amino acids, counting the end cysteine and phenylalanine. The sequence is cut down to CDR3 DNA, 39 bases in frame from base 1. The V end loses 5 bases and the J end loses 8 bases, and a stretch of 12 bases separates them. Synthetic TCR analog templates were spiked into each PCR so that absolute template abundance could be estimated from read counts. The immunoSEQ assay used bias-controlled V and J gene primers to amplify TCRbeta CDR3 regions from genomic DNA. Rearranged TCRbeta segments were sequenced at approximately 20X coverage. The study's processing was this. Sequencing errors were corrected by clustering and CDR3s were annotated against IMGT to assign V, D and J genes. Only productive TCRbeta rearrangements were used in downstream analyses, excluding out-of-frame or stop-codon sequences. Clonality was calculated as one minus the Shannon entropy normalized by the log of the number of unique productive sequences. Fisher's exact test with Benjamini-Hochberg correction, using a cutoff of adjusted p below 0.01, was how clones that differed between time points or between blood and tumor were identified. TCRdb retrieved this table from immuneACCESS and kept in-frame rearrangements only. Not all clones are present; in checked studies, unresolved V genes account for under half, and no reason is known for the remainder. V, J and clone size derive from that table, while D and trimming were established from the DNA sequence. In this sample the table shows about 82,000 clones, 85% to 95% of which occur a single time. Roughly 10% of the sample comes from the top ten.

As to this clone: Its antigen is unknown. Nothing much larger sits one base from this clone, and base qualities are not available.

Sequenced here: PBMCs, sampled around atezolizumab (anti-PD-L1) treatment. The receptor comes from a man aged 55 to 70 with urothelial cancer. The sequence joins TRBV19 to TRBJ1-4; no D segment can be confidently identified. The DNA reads TGTGCCAGTAGTCCCGAGTATGAGGAAAAACTGTTTTTT. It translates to CASSPEYEEKLFF. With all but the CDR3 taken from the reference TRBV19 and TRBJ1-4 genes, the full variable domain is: DGGITQSPKYLFRKEGQNVTLSCEQNLNHDAMYWYRQDPGQGLRLIYYSQIVNDFQKGDIAEGYSVSREKKESFPLTVTSAQKNPTAFYLCASSPEYEEKLFFGSGTQLSVL.